Only a few counts were recorded for the clone carrying this T cell receptor beta chain. Its antigen is still unknown. Looked up from germline, CDR1 is SGHNT and CDR2 is YYREEE (reference sequence). V dropped 2 bases and J dropped 6; count of bases not matched to a gene: 8. This CDR3 has 15 amino acids. The donor cohort consisted entirely of Caucasian adults residing in Nashville, Tennessee. Under the authors' procedure: ImmunoSEQ output lacked quality scores and full-length reads, limiting matched filtering. TCRdb's copy holds only in-frame clones and misses some; the assay was immunoSEQ multiplex PCR. V and J calls and clone size follow that table, whereas D and trimming were derived from the DNA. In the table there are some 500,000 clones, around 80% of which are singletons. The sample is drawn from a study of shared clonotypes between healthy human individuals. Points from the study as a whole: How much donors shared clonotypes was expected to be affected by sequencing depth. The represented genetic and exposure-history diversity was limited by the small number of donors.

The chain links TRBV5-4 to TRBJ2-3; 8 bases are shared with TRBD1. Sequencing used PBMCs. This sequence was found in a woman in her 40s in good health. Some clones in this sample may be carry-over from other donors' samples. CDR3 sequence reads: CASSFQGAPGDTQYF. The CDR3 DNA reads as TGTGCCAGCAGCTTCCAGGGGGCGCCGGGGGATACGCAGTATTTT. The complete variable domain, with remaining parts taken from reference TRBV5-4 and TRBJ2-3, reads ETGVTQSPTHLIKTRGQQVTLRCSSQSGHNTVSWYQQALGQGPQFIFQYYREEENGRGNFPPRFSGLQFPNYSSELNVNALELDDSALYLCASSFQGAPGDTQYFGPGTRLTVL.